In this sample, the clone carrying this T cell receptor beta chain turned up a few times. The data stem from a study of blood T cell repertoires in COVID-19. Background on the study: Acute and convalescent COVID-19 specimens originated in the United States, Italy and Spain. PBMCs, B-cell-depleted T cells, or T cells were the source of the cDNA or gDNA that made up the material.

As handled by the study authors: By means of reference gene primer amplification, nucleated cell counts were estimated. Only in-frame clones appear in the TCRdb table, and some are missing; sequencing was by immunoSEQ multiplex PCR. Clone size and the V and J calls come from that table; the DNA yielded D and trimming. The repertoire holds roughly 87,000 clones, with approximately 88% as singletons. Between the trimmed V and J ends, which lost 3 bases and 8 bases, there was a span of 13 bases. CDR1 and CDR2 from the germline V gene are MGHRA and YSYEKL. The CDR3 sequence is 14 residues long. This receptor was obtained from a woman aged 60-75 years with acute or convalescent COVID-19. Sample: peripheral blood. The V and J genes are TRBV4-1 and TRBJ1-4; possible D gene TRBD1, 5 bases. The CDR3 nucleotides read TGCGCCAGCAGCCATCCGGGGGGAGGAGAAAAACTGTTTTTT. Its translation is CASSHPGGGEKLFF.